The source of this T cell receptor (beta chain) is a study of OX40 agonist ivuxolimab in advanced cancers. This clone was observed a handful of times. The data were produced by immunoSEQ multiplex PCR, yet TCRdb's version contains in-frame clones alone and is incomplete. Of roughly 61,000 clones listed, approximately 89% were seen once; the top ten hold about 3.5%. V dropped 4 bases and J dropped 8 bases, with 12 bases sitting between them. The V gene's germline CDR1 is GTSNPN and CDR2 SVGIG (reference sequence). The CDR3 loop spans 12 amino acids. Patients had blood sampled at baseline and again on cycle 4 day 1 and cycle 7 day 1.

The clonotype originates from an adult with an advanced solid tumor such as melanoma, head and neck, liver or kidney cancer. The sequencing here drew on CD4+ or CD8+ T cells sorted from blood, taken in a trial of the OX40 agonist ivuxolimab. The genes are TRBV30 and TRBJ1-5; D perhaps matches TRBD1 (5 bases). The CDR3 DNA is TGTGCCTGGACCCAGGGATTGGAGCCCCAGCATTTT. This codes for CAWTQGLEPQHF.